The clone carrying this TCR beta chain showed up just a few times. The antigen is undetermined. These data are taken from a study of beta chain features in type 1 diabetes. Purities over 98% were achieved in all sorted populations. What was sequenced were expressed TCRB transcripts, since all of the isolated RNA had been reverse transcribed. The assay was immunoSEQ multiplex PCR, and TCRdb's table has in-frame clones only and misses some. The data show about 710,000 clones, with about an eighth seen just once and 0.03% to 0.045% held by the top ten. V dropped 4 bases and J dropped 10 bases, with 10 bases sitting between them. Germline values: CDR1 DFQATT, CDR2 SNEGSKA (reference sequence). This CDR3 contains 11 residues. Study findings and constraints: Shorter TCRB CDR3s, moderately but significantly so, marked every one of the four CD4+ subsets in Type 1 diabetes patients. Since sequencing was performed on cDNA, cells with high TCR expression could be over-represented. TCRB repertoires of naive, central memory and Treg cells appeared more similar among patients than among healthy donors.

Input material: naive CD4+ T cells from blood. The receptor was isolated from a man younger than 35 with type 1 diabetes. The chain is built from TRBV20-1 and TRBJ1-4; D unclear. DNA of the CDR3: TGCAGTGCTAATCCCTCGGGAAAACTGTTTTTT. Its protein is CSANPSGKLFF.